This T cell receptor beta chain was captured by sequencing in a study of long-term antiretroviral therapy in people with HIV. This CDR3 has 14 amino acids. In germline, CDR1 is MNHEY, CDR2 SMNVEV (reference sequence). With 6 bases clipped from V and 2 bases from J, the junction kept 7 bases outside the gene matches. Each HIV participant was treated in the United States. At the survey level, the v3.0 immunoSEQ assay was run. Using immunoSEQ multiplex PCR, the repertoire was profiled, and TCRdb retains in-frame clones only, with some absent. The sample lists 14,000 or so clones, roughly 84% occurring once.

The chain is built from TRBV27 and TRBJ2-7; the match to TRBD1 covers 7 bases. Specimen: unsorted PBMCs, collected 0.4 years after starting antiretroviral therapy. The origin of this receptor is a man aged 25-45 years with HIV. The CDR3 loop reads CASRAGTEAYEQYF. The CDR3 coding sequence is TGTGCCAGCAGAGCCGGGACAGAAGCCTACGAGCAGTACTTC.